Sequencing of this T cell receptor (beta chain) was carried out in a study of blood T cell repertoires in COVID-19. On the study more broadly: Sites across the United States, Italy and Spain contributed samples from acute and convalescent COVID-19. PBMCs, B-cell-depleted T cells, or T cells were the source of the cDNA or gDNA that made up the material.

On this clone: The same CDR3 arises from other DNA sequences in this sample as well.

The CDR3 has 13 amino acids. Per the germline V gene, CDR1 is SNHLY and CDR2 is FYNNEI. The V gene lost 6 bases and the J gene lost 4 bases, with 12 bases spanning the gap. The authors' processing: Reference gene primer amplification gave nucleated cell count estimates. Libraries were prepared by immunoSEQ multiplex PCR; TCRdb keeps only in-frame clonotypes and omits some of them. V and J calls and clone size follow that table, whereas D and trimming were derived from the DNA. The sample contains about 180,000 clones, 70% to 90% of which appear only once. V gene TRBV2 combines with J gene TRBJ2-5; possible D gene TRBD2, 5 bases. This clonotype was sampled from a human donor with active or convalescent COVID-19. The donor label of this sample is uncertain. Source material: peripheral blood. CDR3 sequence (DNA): TGTGCCAGCAGCCCCTCCGGAGGAGAGACCCAGTACTTC. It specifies CASSPSGGETQYF.